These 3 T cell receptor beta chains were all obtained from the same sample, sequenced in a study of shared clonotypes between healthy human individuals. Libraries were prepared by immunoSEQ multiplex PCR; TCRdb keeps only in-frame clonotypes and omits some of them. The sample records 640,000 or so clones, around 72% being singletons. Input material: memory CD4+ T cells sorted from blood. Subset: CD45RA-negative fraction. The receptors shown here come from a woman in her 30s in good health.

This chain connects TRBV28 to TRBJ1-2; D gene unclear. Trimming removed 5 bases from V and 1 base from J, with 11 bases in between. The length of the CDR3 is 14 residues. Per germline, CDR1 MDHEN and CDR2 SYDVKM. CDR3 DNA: TGTGCCAGCAGTCCGAACGGGGTTAACTATGGCTACACCTTC. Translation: CASSPNGVNYGYTF.

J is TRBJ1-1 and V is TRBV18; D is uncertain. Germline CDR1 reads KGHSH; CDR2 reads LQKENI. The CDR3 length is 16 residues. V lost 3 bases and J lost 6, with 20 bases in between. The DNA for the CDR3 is TGTGCCAGCTCACCCCCCTCCGGGCGGAGTTGGCCTGAAGCTTTCTTT. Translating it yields CASSPPSGRSWPEAFF. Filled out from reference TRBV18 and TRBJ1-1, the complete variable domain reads NAGVMQNPRHLVRRRGQEARLRCSPMKGHSHVYWYRQLPEEGLKFMVYLQKENIIDESGMPKERFSAEFPKEGPSILRIQQVVRGDSAAYFCASSPPSGRSWPEAFFGQGTRLTVV.

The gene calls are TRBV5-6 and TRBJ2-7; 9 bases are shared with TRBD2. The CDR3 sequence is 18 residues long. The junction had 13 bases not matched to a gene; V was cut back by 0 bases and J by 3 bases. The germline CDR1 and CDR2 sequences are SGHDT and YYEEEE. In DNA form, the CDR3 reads TGTGCCAGCAGCTTGGCCCGTGGTAGCGGGAGAGATCTCTACGAGCAGTACTTC. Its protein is CASSLARGSGRDLYEQYF.